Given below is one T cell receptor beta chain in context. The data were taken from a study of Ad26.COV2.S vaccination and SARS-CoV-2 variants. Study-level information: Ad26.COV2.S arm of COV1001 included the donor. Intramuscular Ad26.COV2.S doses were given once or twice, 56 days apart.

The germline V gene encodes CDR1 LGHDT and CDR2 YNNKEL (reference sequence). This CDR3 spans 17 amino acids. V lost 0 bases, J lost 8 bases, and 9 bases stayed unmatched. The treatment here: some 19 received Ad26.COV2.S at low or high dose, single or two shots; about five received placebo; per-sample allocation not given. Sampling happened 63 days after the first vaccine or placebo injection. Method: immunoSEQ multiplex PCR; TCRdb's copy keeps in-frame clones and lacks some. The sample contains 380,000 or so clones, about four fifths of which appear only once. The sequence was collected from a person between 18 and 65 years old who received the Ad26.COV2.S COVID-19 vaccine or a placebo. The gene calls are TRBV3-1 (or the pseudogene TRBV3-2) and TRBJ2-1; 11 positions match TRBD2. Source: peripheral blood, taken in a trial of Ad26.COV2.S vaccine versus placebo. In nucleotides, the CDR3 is TGTGCCAGCAGCCAAGAACGGCTAGCGGGAGGCTTCGATGAGCAGTTCTTC. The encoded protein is CASSQERLAGGFDEQFF.